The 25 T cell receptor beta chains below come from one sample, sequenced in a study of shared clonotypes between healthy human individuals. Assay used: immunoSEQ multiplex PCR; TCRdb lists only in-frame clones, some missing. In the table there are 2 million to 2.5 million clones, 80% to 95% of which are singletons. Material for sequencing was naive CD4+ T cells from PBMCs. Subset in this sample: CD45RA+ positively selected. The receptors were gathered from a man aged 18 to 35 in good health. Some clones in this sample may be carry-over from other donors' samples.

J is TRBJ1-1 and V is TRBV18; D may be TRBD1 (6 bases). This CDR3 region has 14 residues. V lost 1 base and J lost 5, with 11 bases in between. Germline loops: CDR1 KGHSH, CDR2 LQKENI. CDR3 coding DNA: TGTGCCAGCTCACCACTTGAGGGGGAGACTGAAGCTTTCTTT. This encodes CASSPLEGETEAFF. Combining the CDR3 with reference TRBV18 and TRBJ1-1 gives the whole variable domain NAGVMQNPRHLVRRRGQEARLRCSPMKGHSHVYWYRQLPEEGLKFMVYLQKENIIDESGMPKERFSAEFPKEGPSILRIQQVVRGDSAAYFCASSPLEGETEAFFGQGTRLTVV.

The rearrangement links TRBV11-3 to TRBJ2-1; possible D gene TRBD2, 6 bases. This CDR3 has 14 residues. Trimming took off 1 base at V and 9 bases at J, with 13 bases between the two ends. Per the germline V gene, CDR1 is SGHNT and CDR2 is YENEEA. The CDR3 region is CASSLVAERGEQFF. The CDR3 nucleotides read TGTGCCAGCAGCTTAGTAGCGGAGAGAGGTGAGCAGTTCTTC.

CDR3 residues: CASSQEKAGWNEQFF. Written as DNA, the CDR3 is TGTGCCAGCAGCCAAGAAAAAGCGGGGTGGAATGAGCAGTTCTTC. This chain links TRBV4-2 with TRBJ2-1, with 7 nucleotides matching TRBD2. Germline trimming cut 0 bases from V and 7 bases from J; bases unmatched to any gene: 6. The CDR3 extends over 15 amino acids. CDR1 and CDR2 from the germline V gene are LGHNA and YNFKEQ.

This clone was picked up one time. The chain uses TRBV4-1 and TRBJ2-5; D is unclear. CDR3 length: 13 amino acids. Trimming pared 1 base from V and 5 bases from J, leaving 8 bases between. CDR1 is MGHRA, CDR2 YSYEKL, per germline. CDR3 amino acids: CASSQGRLETQYF. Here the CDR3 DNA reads TGCGCCAGCAGCCAAGGCAGGCTGGAGACCCAGTACTTC.

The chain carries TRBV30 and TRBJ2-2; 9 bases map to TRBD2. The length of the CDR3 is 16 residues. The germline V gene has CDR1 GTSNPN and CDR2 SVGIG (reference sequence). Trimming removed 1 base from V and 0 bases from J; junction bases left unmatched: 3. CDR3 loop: CAWSGVAGANTGELFF. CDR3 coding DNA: TGTGCCTGGAGTGGAGTAGCGGGGGCGAACACCGGGGAGCTGTTTTTT. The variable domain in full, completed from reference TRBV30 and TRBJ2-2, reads SQTIHQWPATLVQPVGSPLSLECTVEGTSNPNLYWYRQAAGRGLQLLFYSVGIGQISSEVPQNLSASRPQDRQFILSSKKLLLSDSGFYLCAWSGVAGANTGELFFGEGSRLTVL.

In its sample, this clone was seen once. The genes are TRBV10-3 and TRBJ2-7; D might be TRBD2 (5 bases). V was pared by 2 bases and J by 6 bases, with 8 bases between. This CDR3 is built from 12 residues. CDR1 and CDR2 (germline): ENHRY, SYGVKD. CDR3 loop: CAISEVGVEQYF. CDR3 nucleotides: TGTGCCATCAGTGAGGTCGGGGTCGAGCAGTACTTC.

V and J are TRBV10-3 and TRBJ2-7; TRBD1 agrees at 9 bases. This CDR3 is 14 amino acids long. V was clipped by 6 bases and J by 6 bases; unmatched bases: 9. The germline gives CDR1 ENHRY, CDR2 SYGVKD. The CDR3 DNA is TGTGCCATCAGCCTCCGGGACAGGGCCGCCGAGCAGTACTTC. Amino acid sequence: CAISLRDRAAEQYF.

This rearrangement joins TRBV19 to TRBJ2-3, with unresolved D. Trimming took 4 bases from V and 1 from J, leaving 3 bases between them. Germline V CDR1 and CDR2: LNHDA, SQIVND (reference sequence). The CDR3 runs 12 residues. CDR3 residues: CASSKGTDTQYF. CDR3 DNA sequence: TGTGCCAGTAGTAAAGGCACAGATACGCAGTATTTT. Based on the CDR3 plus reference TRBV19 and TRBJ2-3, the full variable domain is DGGITQSPKYLFRKEGQNVTLSCEQNLNHDAMYWYRQDPGQGLRLIYYSQIVNDFQKGDIAEGYSVSREKKESFPLTVTSAQKNPTAFYLCASSKGTDTQYFGPGTRLTVL.

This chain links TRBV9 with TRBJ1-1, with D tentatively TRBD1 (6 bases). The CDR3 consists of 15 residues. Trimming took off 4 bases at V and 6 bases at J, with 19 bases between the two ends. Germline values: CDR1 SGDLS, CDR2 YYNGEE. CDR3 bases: TGTGCCAGCAGCTTTAATACAGGGACCGCTTCTGAAGCTTTCTTT. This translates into CASSFNTGTASEAFF.

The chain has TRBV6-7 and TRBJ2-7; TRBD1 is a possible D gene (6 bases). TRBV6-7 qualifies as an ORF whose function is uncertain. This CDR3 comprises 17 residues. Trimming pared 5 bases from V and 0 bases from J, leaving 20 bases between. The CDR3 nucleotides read TGTGCCAGCAGTCCGGCCCTCCACAGGGATCCCTCCTACGAGCAGTACTTC. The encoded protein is CASSPALHRDPSYEQYF.

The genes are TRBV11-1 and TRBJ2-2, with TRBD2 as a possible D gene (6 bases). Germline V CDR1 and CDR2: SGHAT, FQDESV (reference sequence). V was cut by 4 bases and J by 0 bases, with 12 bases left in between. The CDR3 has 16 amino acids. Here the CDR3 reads CASSSGGETNTGELFF. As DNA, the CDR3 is TGTGCCAGCAGCTCCGGCGGGGAAACGAACACCGGGGAGCTGTTTTTT.

CDR3 coding DNA: TGTGCCAGCAGCCGGGGAATCTCCGAGACCCAGTACTTC. Its protein is CASSRGISETQYF. V is TRBV2 and J is TRBJ2-5; TRBD2 might be the D (5 bases). This CDR3 spans 13 amino acids. Germline CDR1 SNHLY, CDR2 FYNNEI. The V end lost 6 bases, the J end lost 5 bases, and 13 bases lay between the germline ends.

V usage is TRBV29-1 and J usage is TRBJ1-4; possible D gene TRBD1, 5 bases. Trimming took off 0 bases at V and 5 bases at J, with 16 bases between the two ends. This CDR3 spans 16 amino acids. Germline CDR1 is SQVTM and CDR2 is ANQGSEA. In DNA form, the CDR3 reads TGCAGCGTTGAAGAAGTCCCCGGGGGGGAAAATGAAAAACTGTTTTTT. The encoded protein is CSVEEVPGGENEKLFF.

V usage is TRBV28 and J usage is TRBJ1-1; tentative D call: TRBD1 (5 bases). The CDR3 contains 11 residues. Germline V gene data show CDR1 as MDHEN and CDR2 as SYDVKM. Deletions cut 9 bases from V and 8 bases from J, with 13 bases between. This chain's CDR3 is CASTRGGEAFF. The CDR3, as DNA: TGTGCCAGTACGAGGGGCGGGGAAGCTTTCTTT.

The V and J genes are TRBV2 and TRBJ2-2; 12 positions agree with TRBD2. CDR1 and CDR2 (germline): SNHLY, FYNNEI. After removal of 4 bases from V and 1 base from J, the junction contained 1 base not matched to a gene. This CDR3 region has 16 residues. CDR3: CASSATSGRNTGELFF. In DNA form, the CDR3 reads TGTGCCAGCAGTGCGACTAGCGGGAGGAACACCGGGGAGCTGTTTTTT.

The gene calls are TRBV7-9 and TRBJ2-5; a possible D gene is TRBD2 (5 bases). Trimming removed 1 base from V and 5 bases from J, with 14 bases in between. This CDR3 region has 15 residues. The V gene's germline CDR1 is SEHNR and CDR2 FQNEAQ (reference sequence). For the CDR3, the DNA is TGTGCCAGCAGCTTAGGGCTACGGCCGGGGGAGACCCAGTACTTC. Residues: CASSLGLRPGETQYF.

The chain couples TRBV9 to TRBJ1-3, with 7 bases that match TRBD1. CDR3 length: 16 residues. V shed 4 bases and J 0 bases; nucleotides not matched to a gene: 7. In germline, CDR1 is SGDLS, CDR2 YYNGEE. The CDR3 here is CASSPQGGGSGNTIYF. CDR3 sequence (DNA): TGTGCCAGCAGCCCCCAGGGGGGGGGCTCTGGAAACACCATATATTTT.

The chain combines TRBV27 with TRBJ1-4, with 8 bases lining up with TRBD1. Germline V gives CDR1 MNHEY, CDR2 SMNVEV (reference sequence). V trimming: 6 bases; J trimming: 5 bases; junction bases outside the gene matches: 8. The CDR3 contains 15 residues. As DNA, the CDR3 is TGTGCCAGCAGCCCCCGGACAGGGATAAATGAAAAACTGTTTTTT. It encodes CASSPRTGINEKLFF.

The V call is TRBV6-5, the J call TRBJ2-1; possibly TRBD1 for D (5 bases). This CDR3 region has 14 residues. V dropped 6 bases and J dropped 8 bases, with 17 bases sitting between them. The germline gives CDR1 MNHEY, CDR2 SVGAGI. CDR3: CASRNGPQEHEQFF. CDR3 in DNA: TGTGCCAGCAGGAACGGGCCACAGGAACATGAGCAGTTCTTC.

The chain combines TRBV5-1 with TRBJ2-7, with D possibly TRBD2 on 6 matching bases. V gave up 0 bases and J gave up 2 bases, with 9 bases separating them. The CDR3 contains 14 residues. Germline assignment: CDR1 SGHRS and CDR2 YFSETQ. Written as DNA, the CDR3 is TGCGCCAGCAGCTTGGGGGAGGTACCCTACGAGCAGTACTTC. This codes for CASSLGEVPYEQYF. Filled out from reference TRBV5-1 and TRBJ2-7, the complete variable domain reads KAGVTQTPRYLIKTRGQQVTLSCSPISGHRSVSWYQQTPGQGLQFLFEYFSETQRNKGNFPGRFSGRQFSNSRSEMNVSTLELGDSALYLCASSLGEVPYEQYFGPGTRLTVT.

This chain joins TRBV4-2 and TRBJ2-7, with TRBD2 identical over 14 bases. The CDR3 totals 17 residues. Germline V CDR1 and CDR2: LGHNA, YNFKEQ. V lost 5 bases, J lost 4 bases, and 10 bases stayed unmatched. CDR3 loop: CASSRRLAGGLGYEQYF. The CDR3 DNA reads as TGTGCCAGCAGCAGGCGACTAGCGGGAGGGTTAGGTTACGAGCAGTACTTC.

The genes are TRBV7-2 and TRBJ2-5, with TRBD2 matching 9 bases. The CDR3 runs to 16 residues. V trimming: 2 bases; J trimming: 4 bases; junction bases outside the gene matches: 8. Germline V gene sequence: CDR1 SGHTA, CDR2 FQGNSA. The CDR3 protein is CASSLRWGSGGETQYF. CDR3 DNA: TGTGCCAGCAGCTTACGCTGGGGTAGCGGGGGAGAGACCCAGTACTTC.

The CDR3 sequence: CASSIRAGGGYEQYF. CDR3 DNA sequence: TGTGCCAGCAGCATTAGAGCGGGGGGAGGCTACGAGCAGTACTTC. This chain links TRBV7-2 with TRBJ2-7; 9 nucleotides line up with TRBD2. CDR1 and CDR2 (germline): SGHTA, FQGNSA. This CDR3 comprises 15 residues. V gave up 5 bases and J gave up 3 bases; unmatched junction bases: 8.

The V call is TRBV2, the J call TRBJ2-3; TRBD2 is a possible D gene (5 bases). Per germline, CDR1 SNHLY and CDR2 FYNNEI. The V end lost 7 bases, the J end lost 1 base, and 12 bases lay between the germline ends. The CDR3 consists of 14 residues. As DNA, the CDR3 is TGTGCCAGCACCGCTAGCATCCGCACAGATACGCAGTATTTT. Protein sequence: CASTASIRTDTQYF.

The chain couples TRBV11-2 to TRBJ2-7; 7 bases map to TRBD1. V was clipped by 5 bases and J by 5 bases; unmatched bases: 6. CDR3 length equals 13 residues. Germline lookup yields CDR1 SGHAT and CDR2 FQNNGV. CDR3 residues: CASSEQGWHEQYF. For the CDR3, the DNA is TGTGCCAGCAGCGAACAGGGGTGGCACGAGCAGTACTTC.